This entry lists 15 T cell receptor beta chains sequenced from one sample in a study of T cell changes during pregnancy in multiple sclerosis. Data came from immunoSEQ multiplex PCR; TCRdb stores just in-frame clones and leaves some out. The sample comprises approximately 32,000 clones, about 91% of which are singletons, and over 9.5% rests with the top ten. The source was CD8+ T cells from peripheral blood mononuclear cells, collected in the second trimester of pregnancy. Every receptor here comes from a female donor with multiple sclerosis, enrolled in a pregnancy study.

The chain combines TRBV27 with TRBJ1-1; TRBD1 might be the D (6 bases). The CDR3 runs to 14 residues. V was trimmed by 5 bases and J by 0 bases, leaving 10 bases between them. Germline assignment: CDR1 MNHEY and CDR2 SMNVEV (reference sequence). The CDR3 region has the DNA TGTGCCAGCAGTCCTACAGGGATGAACACTGAAGCTTTCTTT. Translated: CASSPTGMNTEAFF.

The chain joins TRBV5-6 to TRBJ2-7; 10 bases line up with TRBD1. The V gene end was trimmed by 5 bases and the J gene end by 3 bases; junction bases not matched to a gene: 8. CDR3 length equals 15 residues. Germline loops: CDR1 SGHDT, CDR2 YYEEEE. The CDR3 reads CASRTPGQGNYEQYF. CDR3 DNA: TGTGCCAGCAGGACGCCGGGACAGGGGAACTACGAGCAGTACTTC.

The chain uses TRBV9 and TRBJ2-1; the D gene is possibly TRBD2 (6 bases). Trimming shortened V by 3 bases and J by 8 bases, and 27 bases separated the two germline ends. Germline loops: CDR1 SGDLS, CDR2 YYNGEE. CDR3 size: 18 residues. The DNA of the CDR3 is TGTGCCAGCAGCGATTATGGGCCTAGCGCATCAGTAGCGGATGAGCAGTTCTTC. The encoded protein is CASSDYGPSASVADEQFF.

This clone appeared a few times. This rearrangement joins TRBV25-1 to TRBJ1-1; 9 nucleotides match TRBD1. The V gene's germline CDR1 is MGHDK and CDR2 SYGVNS. V was pared by 6 bases and J by 1 base, with 6 bases of the junction left unmatched. The CDR3 consists of 15 residues. The CDR3 nucleotides are TGTGCCAGCAGACTTACAGGGGGCTGGAACACTGAAGCTTTCTTT. Residues: CASRLTGGWNTEAFF.

This clone has only a few counts. The V and J genes are TRBV19 and TRBJ1-2; 9 bases agree with TRBD1. With 4 bases clipped from V and 6 bases from J, the junction kept 12 bases outside the gene matches. Per the germline V gene, CDR1 is LNHDA and CDR2 is SQIVND (reference sequence). This CDR3 comprises 16 residues. CDR3 sequence (DNA): TGTGCCAGTAGTACCTTCCCGGGACAGGGTCGTAATGGCTACACCTTC. Encoded protein: CASSTFPGQGRNGYTF.

This chain links TRBV5-5 with TRBJ2-1, with a possible D match to TRBD2 (6 bases). V lost 0 bases and J 8 bases, leaving 12 bases between the germline ends. Per the germline V gene, CDR1 is SGHKS and CDR2 is YYEKEE (reference sequence). The CDR3 covers 14 residues. The CDR3 DNA follows: TGTGCCAGCAGCTTGGGGAATGCGGGATATGAGCAGTTCTTC. This gives the protein CASSLGNAGYEQFF. Full variable domain (outside the CDR3, taken from reference TRBV5-5 and TRBJ2-1): DAGVTQSPTHLIKTRGQQVTLRCSPISGHKSVSWYQQVLGQGPQFIFQYYEKEERGRGNFPDRFSARQFPNYSSELNVNALLLGDSALYLCASSLGNAGYEQFFGPGTRLTVL.

V usage is TRBV2 and J usage is TRBJ2-7, with D perhaps TRBD1 (8 bases). Trimming removed 6 bases from V and 2 bases from J, with 17 bases in between. The CDR3 consists of 15 residues. The germline gives CDR1 SNHLY, CDR2 FYNNEI. CDR3 nucleotides: TGTGCCAGCAGGGGGGGGAGGGACAGGCCCTACGAGCAGTACTTC. Residues: CASRGGRDRPYEQYF. Drawing the rest from reference TRBV2 and TRBJ2-7, the complete variable domain is EPEVTQTPSHQVTQMGQEVILRCVPISNHLYFYWYRQILGQKVEFLVSFYNNEISEKSEIFDDQFSVERPDGSNFTLKIRSTKLEDSAMYFCASRGGRDRPYEQYFGPGTRLTVT.

This chain links TRBV7-6 with TRBJ2-5, with D possibly being TRBD2 (6 bases). Germline CDR1 reads SGHVS; CDR2 reads FNYEAQ. The CDR3 has 15 amino acids. V dropped 3 bases and J dropped 3 bases, with 14 bases sitting between them. DNA of the CDR3: TGTGCCAGCAGCTTTACGGCGGGGACTGAAGAGACCCAGTACTTC. It is translated as CASSFTAGTEETQYF.

The chain has TRBV5-4 and TRBJ2-1; 8 positions agree with TRBD2. Looked up from germline, CDR1 is SGHNT and CDR2 is YYREEE (reference sequence). CDR3 size: 15 residues. The ends lost 1 base at V and 4 bases at J; junction bases unmatched: 4. For the CDR3, the DNA is TGTGCCAGCAGCTTGAGGACTAGCCTTTACAATGAGCAGTTCTTC. It translates to CASSLRTSLYNEQFF.

This CDR3 reads CASSTTGTGSGNTIYF. CDR3 bases: TGTGCCAGCAGCACGACCGGGACAGGCTCTGGAAACACCATATATTTT. The rearrangement uses TRBV9 and TRBJ1-3; 8 bases are shared with TRBD1. This CDR3 region has 16 residues. V was pared by 4 bases and J by 0 bases, with 6 bases of the junction left unmatched. Germline CDR1 SGDLS, CDR2 YYNGEE.

The CDR3 reads CASSLTIQETQYF. The CDR3 nucleotides are TGTGCCAGCAGCTTGACAATCCAAGAGACCCAGTACTTC. The J gene is TRBJ2-5, the V gene TRBV5-5; D gene ambiguous. This CDR3 has 13 amino acids. V lost 1 base to trimming and J lost 1 base, with 5 bases between them. The V gene's germline CDR1 is SGHKS and CDR2 YYEKEE (reference sequence).

This clone was observed a handful of times. The V and J genes are TRBV27 and TRBJ1-1; 8 positions match TRBD1. V shed 5 bases, J shed 11 bases, and the junction held 7 bases outside the gene matches. This CDR3 region has 12 residues. Germline CDR1 MNHEY, CDR2 SMNVEV (reference sequence). CDR3 sequence: CASSPSGGEAFF. In nucleotides, the CDR3 is TGTGCCAGCAGTCCCTCAGGGGGCGAGGCTTTCTTT.

The chain is built from TRBV7-3 and TRBJ1-5; 7 positions agree with TRBD1. After removal of 8 bases from V and 6 bases from J, the junction contained 10 bases not matched to a gene. This CDR3 contains 14 residues. From germline, CDR1 is SGHTA and CDR2 FQGTGA. CDR3 nucleotide sequence: TGTGCCAGCTTACTGACAGGGAGCGGTCAGCCCCAGCATTTT. Translated, it gives CASLLTGSGQPQHF.

The chain uses TRBV9 and TRBJ2-1, with TRBD2 matching over 10 bases. The germline V gene encodes CDR1 SGDLS and CDR2 YYNGEE. There are 19 residues in the CDR3. The J segment lost 1 base and the V segment lost 0 bases, leaving 10 bases of the junction unmatched. In nucleotides, the CDR3 is TGTGCCAGCAGCGTAGGTAATAGCGGGGGGTCACCTTCCTACAATGAGCAGTTCTTC. It specifies CASSVGNSGGSPSYNEQFF.

The chain uses TRBV27 and TRBJ1-1; D possibly corresponds to TRBD1 (6 bases). The CDR3 extends over 13 amino acids. Per the germline V gene, CDR1 is MNHEY and CDR2 is SMNVEV (reference sequence). The V end lost 9 bases, the J end lost 4 bases, and 15 bases lay between the germline ends. CDR3 nucleotide sequence: TGTGCCAGTTCACAGGGTCCCTTCACTGAAGCTTTCTTT. Its translation: CASSQGPFTEAFF.